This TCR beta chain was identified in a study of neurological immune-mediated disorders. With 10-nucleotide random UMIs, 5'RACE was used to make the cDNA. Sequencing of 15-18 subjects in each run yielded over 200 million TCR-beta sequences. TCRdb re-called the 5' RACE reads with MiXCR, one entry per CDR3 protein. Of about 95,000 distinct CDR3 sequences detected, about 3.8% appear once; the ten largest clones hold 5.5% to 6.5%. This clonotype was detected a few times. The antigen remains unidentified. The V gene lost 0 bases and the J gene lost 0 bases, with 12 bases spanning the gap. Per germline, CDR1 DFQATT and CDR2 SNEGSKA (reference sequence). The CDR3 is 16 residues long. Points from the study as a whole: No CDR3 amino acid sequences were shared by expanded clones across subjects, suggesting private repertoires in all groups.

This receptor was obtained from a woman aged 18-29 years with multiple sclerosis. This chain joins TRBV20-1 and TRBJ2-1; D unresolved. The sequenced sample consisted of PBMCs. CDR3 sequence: CSARDSSVSSYNEQFF. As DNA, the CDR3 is TGCAGTGCTAGAGATTCATCCGTGAGCTCCTACAATGAGCAGTTCTTC.